This passage covers 18 T cell receptor beta chains from one sample sequenced in a study of memory CD4+ T cells and cytomegalovirus serostatus. Libraries were prepared by immunoSEQ multiplex PCR; TCRdb keeps only in-frame clonotypes and omits some of them. The sample records 45,000 or so clones, 75% to 85% being singletons. The sort gate was single viable CD3+CD4+CD8-CD45RO+ cells for memory CD4+ T cells. Sequencing was performed on memory CD4+ T cells from blood. The origin of the receptors is an adult in good health and CMV-seronegative.

Comment on this clone: Other DNA sequences in the sample encode the same CDR3. V gene TRBV5-1 combines with J gene TRBJ2-7; 8 bases line up with TRBD1. The CDR3 runs to 14 residues. The J segment lost 2 bases and the V segment lost 4 bases, leaving 5 bases of the junction unmatched. CDR1 and CDR2 (germline): SGHRS, YFSETQ. This CDR3 reads CASSPGTGTYEQYF. DNA for the CDR3: TGCGCCAGCAGCCCGGGGACAGGTACCTACGAGCAGTACTTC. Using reference TRBV5-1 and TRBJ2-7 for the parts outside the CDR3, the full variable domain is KAGVTQTPRYLIKTRGQQVTLSCSPISGHRSVSWYQQTPGQGLQFLFEYFSETQRNKGNFPGRFSGRQFSNSRSEMNVSTLELGDSALYLCASSPGTGTYEQYFGPGTRLTVT.

The chain combines TRBV10-1 with TRBJ2-7, with a weak D call TRBD1 (6 bases). CDR1 and CDR2 from the germline V gene are WNHNN and SYGVQD (reference sequence). The CDR3 totals 14 residues. Trimming took 0 bases from V and 9 from J, leaving 15 bases between them. The CDR3: CASSESTGPHGQYF. The CDR3 coding sequence is TGCGCCAGCAGTGAGTCGACAGGTCCCCACGGGCAGTACTTC.

The chain links TRBV2 to TRBJ1-3; the D gene is possibly TRBD1 (5 bases). The V and J ends lost 1 base and 4 bases respectively, with 11 bases between them. CDR1 and CDR2 (germline): SNHLY, FYNNEI. The CDR3 is 15 residues long. The CDR3: CASSEGWGRGNTIYF. DNA for the CDR3: TGTGCCAGCAGTGAAGGGTGGGGACGGGGAAACACCATATATTTT.

This chain uses TRBV6-6 with TRBJ2-5; 8 bases map to TRBD2. V was clipped by 2 bases and J by 5 bases; unmatched bases: 4. Germline CDR1 MNHNY, CDR2 SVGAGI (reference sequence). This CDR3 spans 14 amino acids. The DNA for the CDR3 is TGTGCCAGCAGTTACGGCGGGGGGCTGGAGACCCAGTACTTC. It specifies CASSYGGGLETQYF.

CDR3 sequence: CASSRGQGYEQYF. As DNA, the CDR3 is TGTGCCAGCAGCCGGGGACAGGGGTACGAGCAGTACTTC. V is TRBV9 and J is TRBJ2-7; 10 positions match TRBD1. Germline loops: CDR1 SGDLS, CDR2 YYNGEE. The trim removed 4 bases at V and 4 bases at J, leaving 2 bases unmatched. The CDR3 extends over 13 amino acids.

Only one count was recorded for this clone. The rearrangement joins TRBV7-9 to TRBJ2-7, with 10 positions matching TRBD2. CDR3 length: 16 amino acids. Germline-derived CDR1 and CDR2 are SEHNR and FQNEAQ (reference sequence). The ends lost 3 bases at V and 9 bases at J; junction bases unmatched: 14. CDR3 sequence reads: CASSFAWLAGVGGQYF. The CDR3 coding sequence is TGTGCCAGCAGCTTTGCCTGGCTAGCGGGAGTCGGGGGGCAGTACTTC.

The rearrangement links TRBV6-1 to TRBJ2-5, with TRBD1 as a possible D gene (5 bases). The end of the DNA is better explained by TRBJ2-7, so the J call may be wrong. Germline V gives CDR1 MNHNS, CDR2 SASEGT. The CDR3 covers 12 residues. CDR3 nucleotides: TGTGCCAGCCAGGGTACTACCTACGAGCAGTACTTC. As protein: CASQGTTYEQYF.

DNA of the CDR3: TGCGCCAGCACCCTTAGCGGGAGGTTCCACGAGCAGTACTTC. Protein: CASTLSGRFHEQYF. The V and J genes are TRBV10-1 and TRBJ2-7; 10 nucleotides match TRBD2. J was trimmed by 5 bases and V by 7 bases; bases with no gene match: 8. Germline-derived CDR1 and CDR2 are WNHNN and SYGVQD (reference sequence). CDR3 size: 14 residues.

The V and J genes are TRBV29-1 and TRBJ1-2, with 12 bases matching TRBD1. The CDR3 length is 14 residues. Germline CDR1 SQVTM, CDR2 ANQGSEA. V dropped 2 bases and J dropped 4; count of bases not matched to a gene: 2. CDR3 in DNA: TGCAGCGTTGAACCGGGACAGGGGGCCTATGGCTACACCTTC. It is translated as CSVEPGQGAYGYTF.

This clone occurred a few times. The chain is built from TRBV30 and TRBJ1-6; no reliable D call. CDR1 is GTSNPN, CDR2 SVGIG, per germline (reference sequence). V lost 7 bases to trimming and J lost 7 bases, with 20 bases between them. The CDR3 is 15 residues long. The chain's CDR3 is CAYILGRILNSPLHF. CDR3 bases: TGTGCCTACATCCTCGGACGGATCCTCAATTCACCCCTCCACTTT.

The genes are TRBV29-1 and TRBJ2-3, with 10 nucleotides matching TRBD1. The trim removed 6 bases at V and 8 bases at J, leaving 11 bases unmatched. Germline V lookup: CDR1 SQVTM, CDR2 ANQGSEA. CDR3 length: 14 residues. The CDR3 protein is CSVAGDRGTGTQYF. The CDR3 DNA follows: TGCAGCGTCGCTGGGGACAGGGGTACGGGTACGCAGTATTTT.

The genes are TRBV5-1 and TRBJ2-2; 8 nucleotides match TRBD2. The germline gives CDR1 SGHRS, CDR2 YFSETQ. This CDR3 is built from 17 residues. Trimming took 0 bases from V and 4 from J; bases not matched to a gene: 8. For the CDR3, the DNA is TGCGCCAGCAGCTTGGCGGGAGGGGCCTTGGGCACCGGGGAGCTGTTTTTT. Its protein product is CASSLAGGALGTGELFF. Full variable domain (outside the CDR3, taken from reference TRBV5-1 and TRBJ2-2): KAGVTQTPRYLIKTRGQQVTLSCSPISGHRSVSWYQQTPGQGLQFLFEYFSETQRNKGNFPGRFSGRQFSNSRSEMNVSTLELGDSALYLCASSLAGGALGTGELFFGEGSRLTVL.

The chain recombines TRBV5-8 with TRBJ1-5; no definite D call. V lost 2 bases and J 9 bases, leaving 9 bases between the germline ends. Germline V gene sequence: CDR1 SGHTS, CDR2 YDEGEE. This CDR3 contains 12 residues. The CDR3 reads CASSLWGGPQHF. The CDR3 coding sequence is TGTGCCAGCAGCTTATGGGGTGGGCCCCAGCATTTT.

The chain links TRBV4-1 to TRBJ2-1; 7 bases agree with TRBD2. CDR1 and CDR2 (germline): MGHRA, YSYEKL. Trimming took 4 bases from V and 0 from J; bases not matched to a gene: 6. The CDR3 contains 16 residues. CDR3 sequence reads: CASSPLRGSSYNEQFF. The DNA of the CDR3 is TGCGCCAGCAGCCCCTTGCGGGGGAGCTCCTACAATGAGCAGTTCTTC.

This clone was detected once. The chain combines TRBV6-1 with TRBJ1-1; D unclear. V was shortened by 3 bases and J by 4 bases, with 9 bases between the two germline ends. The germline CDR1 and CDR2 sequences are MNHNS and SASEGT. The CDR3 contains 13 residues. The CDR3 here is CASSDWRATEAFF. The DNA of the CDR3 is TGTGCCAGCAGTGACTGGAGGGCCACTGAAGCTTTCTTT.

A note on this clone: One end of the junction does not line up with germline, which may come from a read error. V is TRBV5-4 and J is TRBJ2-5, with TRBD2 matching over 15 bases. Germline V gives CDR1 SGHNT, CDR2 YYREEE (reference sequence). The CDR3 is 15 residues long. DNA for the CDR3: TGTACCAGCGGACGGACTAGCGGGAGGGAAGAGACCCAGTACTTC. This gives the protein CTSGRTSGREETQYF.

Comment on this clone: Other DNA sequences in the sample encode the same CDR3. The chain uses TRBV20-1 and TRBJ1-2; D unclear. Between the trimmed V and J ends, which lost 0 bases and 8 bases, there was a span of 7 bases. In germline, CDR1 is DFQATT, CDR2 SNEGSKA (reference sequence). This CDR3 is 11 amino acids long. DNA for the CDR3: TGCAGTGCTAGAGAGGGAAGAGGCTACACCTTC. Amino acids: CSAREGRGYTF.

The chain carries TRBV5-6 and TRBJ1-2, with 8 bases that match TRBD1. The germline gives CDR1 SGHDT, CDR2 YYEEEE. The CDR3 consists of 15 residues. Germline trimming cut 2 bases from V and 2 bases from J; bases unmatched to any gene: 5. CDR3 residues: CASSFPGQGNYGYTF. CDR3 sequence (DNA): TGTGCCAGCAGCTTCCCCGGACAGGGAAACTATGGCTACACCTTC.